The clone carrying this T cell receptor (beta chain) was observed a few times. What it recognizes is unknown. The entry originates in a study of CD8+ T cells in alopecia areata. Study findings and constraints: There were also resident alphabeta T cells of normal skin sequenced in scalp samples. Clonality exceeded that of normal scalp in lesional scalp, most notably in alopecia totalis/universalis.

CD4+ cells belonging to 4 to 6 patients, who were in the biomarker study, were further sorted into CD25+CD127- cells. The study team obtained lesional scalp punch biopsies and peripheral blood from alopecia areata patients. Both CD4+ and CD8+ T cells were separated by sorting PBMCs. Following extraction, RNA underwent reverse transcription to cDNA, which served as the sequencing template. Sequenced by immunoSEQ multiplex PCR; TCRdb stores in-frame clones only, minus some. Of 7,000 to 8,000 clones in the sample, 71% were seen once. Sequencing was done on a sample of CD4+ Tregs sorted from blood. This sequence was found in a human donor with alopecia areata.

The CDR3 DNA reads TGTGCCAGCAGCCCGACAGGGGGCGGCACAGATACGCAGTATTTT. This sequence encodes CASSPTGGGTDTQYF. This chain joins TRBV7-2 and TRBJ2-3; TRBD1 matches 10 bases. Germline V CDR1 and CDR2: SGHTA, FQGNSA. This CDR3 spans 15 amino acids. V lost 5 bases to trimming and J lost 1 base; unmatched junction nucleotides: 3.